This T cell receptor (beta chain) was sequenced during a study of shared clonotypes between healthy human individuals. Profiled with immunoSEQ multiplex PCR; TCRdb holds only in-frame clones, not every one. The repertoire has about 2.4 million clones, over 85% of them found once; the top ten carry about 0.39%. The sequence was collected from a man aged 18 to 35 in good health. Some clones in this sample may be carry-over from other donors' samples. The sample consisted of naive CD4+ T cells from PBMCs. The subset here: CD45RA+ positively selected.

The CDR3 sequence is CASSLALAGVTEQFF. The CDR3, as DNA: TGTGCCAGCAGCCTCGCCCTAGCGGGAGTTACTGAGCAGTTCTTC. V usage is TRBV9 and J usage is TRBJ2-1, with 10 bases identical to TRBD2. Germline V gene data show CDR1 as SGDLS and CDR2 as YYNGEE. The V and J ends lost 4 bases and 9 bases, in that order; junction bases with no gene match: 10. The CDR3 has 15 residues.